This T cell receptor beta chain stems from a study of T-cell memory formation after mild COVID-19. Broader study findings: Shrinking CD4+ clones resided mostly in CM and EM, and CD8+ ones in EMRA. Confirmation of SARS-CoV-2 specificity was lacking for second-wave clones peaking day 37.

This clonotype came up a few times. Its antigen is not known. Via MiXCR, TCRdb re-called the 5' RACE reads, giving one row per CDR3 protein. The sample records a few hundred thousand distinct CDR3 sequences, over 9.5% being singletons. The CDR3 runs to 12 residues. V was shortened by 6 bases and J by 2 bases, with 8 bases between the two germline ends. Germline lookup yields CDR1 MNHEY and CDR2 SVGAGI. The source material was PBMCs or a T cell subset sorted from them (not recorded which). This sequence joins TRBV6-5 and TRBJ2-7; no clear D gene. The sequence was obtained from a man between 18 and 35 years old who had mild COVID-19 (a few samples of this study predate the infection). Cell type and time point are not known. DNA for the CDR3: TGTGCCAGCAGACCCCCTCCCTACGAGCAGTACGTC. This gives the protein CASRPPPYEQYV.